Below are 14 T cell receptor beta chains sequenced from a single sample in a study of Tregs in tolerant kidney transplant recipients. TCRdb's table, derived via immunoSEQ multiplex PCR, lists solely in-frame clones and lacks some. Among around 230,000 clones, 84% were seen once, and the ten largest hold around 0.64%. The sequenced sample was CD4+ T cells from blood. These receptor sequences come from a human donor in good health.

J is TRBJ1-4 and V is TRBV19; TRBD1 aligns across 11 bases. The CDR3 runs to 17 residues. Germline-derived CDR1 and CDR2 are LNHDA and SQIVND (reference sequence). The junction had 13 bases not matched to a gene; V was cut back by 9 bases and J by 4 bases. The CDR3 here is CASTGQGALTFNEKLFF. The DNA of the CDR3 is TGTGCCAGCACTGGACAGGGGGCGCTAACCTTTAATGAAAAACTGTTTTTT.

V gene TRBV7-6 combines with J gene TRBJ2-2, with 11 bases fitting TRBD2. CDR1 is SGHVS and CDR2 is FNYEAQ in the germline V gene. The CDR3 is made up of 17 amino acids. V lost 5 bases and J lost 10; bases outside the gene matches: 15. The CDR3, as DNA: TGTGCCAGCAGCGGAAGGACTAGCGGGTCCCCCGCCGAGGAGCTGTTTTTT. It codes for CASSGRTSGSPAEELFF. The full variable domain, completed using reference TRBV7-6 and TRBJ2-2, is GAGVSQSPRYKVTKRGQDVALRCDPISGHVSLYWYRQALGQGPEFLTYFNYEAQQDKSGLPNDRFSAERPEGSISTLTIQRTEQRDSAMYRCASSGRTSGSPAEELFFGEGSRLTVL.

In its sample, this clone was seen once. This rearrangement joins TRBV4-2 to TRBJ2-1, with 9 bases matching TRBD2. Germline lookup yields CDR1 LGHNA and CDR2 YNFKEQ. With 0 bases clipped from V and 9 bases from J, the junction kept 6 bases outside the gene matches. The CDR3 has 15 residues. CDR3 amino acids: CASSQDWVAGVEQFF. The CDR3 DNA is TGTGCCAGCAGCCAAGATTGGGTAGCGGGAGTTGAGCAGTTCTTC.

CDR3 in DNA: TGTGCCAGCTATTCAGAGGACCCGTACAATGAGCAGTTCTTC. This sequence encodes CASYSEDPYNEQFF. The rearrangement links TRBV7-8 to TRBJ2-1; no firm D call. In germline, CDR1 is SGHVS, CDR2 FQNEAQ. The CDR3 has 14 amino acids. The germline V and J ends were trimmed by 8 bases and 4 bases, with 15 bases remaining between them.

The chain carries TRBV10-3 and TRBJ2-3; 10 nucleotides align to TRBD2. With 0 bases clipped from V and 6 bases from J, the junction kept 3 bases outside the gene matches. The CDR3 runs 15 residues. Germline CDR1 reads ENHRY; CDR2 reads SYGVKD. The CDR3: CAISESLAGADTQYF. CDR3 bases: TGTGCCATCAGTGAGTCGCTAGCGGGAGCTGATACGCAGTATTTT.

This clone occurred once. The chain carries TRBV29-1 and TRBJ1-1, with 8 positions matching TRBD1. The CDR3 is made up of 13 amino acids. V lost 0 bases, J lost 4 bases, and 1 base stayed unmatched. Germline CDR1 reads SQVTM; CDR2 reads ANQGSEA. DNA for the CDR3: TGCAGCGTTGAAGACAGGGGGCTCACTGAAGCTTTCTTT. Amino acid sequence: CSVEDRGLTEAFF.

This rearrangement joins TRBV5-1 to TRBJ1-5; TRBD1 matches at 9 bases. CDR3 size: 16 residues. Germline assignment: CDR1 SGHRS and CDR2 YFSETQ. V lost 4 bases and J lost 3; bases outside the gene matches: 8. DNA of the CDR3: TGCGCCAGCAGCCCTTCGACAGGGGGAGTCAATCAGCCCCAGCATTTT. It translates to CASSPSTGGVNQPQHF.

The chain couples TRBV25-1 to TRBJ2-5; TRBD1 matches 7 bases. The CDR3 is 13 amino acids. The germline CDR1 and CDR2 sequences are MGHDK and SYGVNS. V was pared by 5 bases and J by 3 bases, with 3 bases of the junction left unmatched. CDR3 in amino acids: CASSPGGEETQYF. The DNA of the CDR3 is TGTGCCAGCAGTCCAGGGGGAGAAGAGACCCAGTACTTC.

CDR3 nucleotides: TGTGCCAGCAGTTACTCAGGGGACTTGGCCGCCAATGAGCAGTTCTTC. This sequence encodes CASSYSGDLAANEQFF. The rearrangement links TRBV6-5 to TRBJ2-1, with D perhaps matching TRBD2 (6 bases). This CDR3 region has 16 residues. Germline V CDR1 and CDR2: MNHEY, SVGAGI. V was trimmed by 0 bases and J by 6 bases, leaving 15 bases between them.

This clone was seen a single time. The CDR3 DNA reads as TGTGCCAGCAGCTACGCGCGACAGGGCTATGGCTACACCTTC. This encodes CASSYARQGYGYTF. The rearrangement joins TRBV11-1 to TRBJ1-2; 7 bases map to TRBD1. Germline V gene sequence: CDR1 SGHAT, CDR2 FQDESV (reference sequence). J gave up 4 bases and V 4 bases, and 6 bases lay outside the gene matches. CDR3 length: 14 residues.

The V gene is TRBV6-6, the J gene TRBJ2-3, with TRBD1 identical over 7 bases. Germline-derived CDR1 and CDR2 are MNHNY and SVGAGI (reference sequence). This CDR3 region has 15 residues. J lost 5 bases, V lost 0 bases, and 5 bases had no gene match. The CDR3 sequence is CASSYSRGRVDTQYF. CDR3 nucleotide sequence: TGTGCCAGCAGTTACTCAAGGGGGCGGGTAGATACGCAGTATTTT.

V is TRBV6-5 and J is TRBJ2-3, with D tentatively TRBD2 (5 bases). V lost 5 bases and J lost 1, with 13 bases in between. The CDR3 consists of 15 residues. The germline CDR1 and CDR2 sequences are MNHEY and SVGAGI. The CDR3 nucleotides read TGTGCCAGCAGTAAGCGGAGTGGGGGCACAGATACGCAGTATTTT. Translation gives CASSKRSGGTDTQYF.

CDR3 coding DNA: TGCAGCGTGGGGGGGACTAGCGGGACAGATACGCAGTATTTT. Translation gives CSVGGTSGTDTQYF. The rearrangement links TRBV29-1 to TRBJ2-3; the match to TRBD2 covers 12 bases. This CDR3 is built from 14 residues. CDR1 is SQVTM, CDR2 ANQGSEA, per germline. J gave up 3 bases and V 6 bases, and 4 bases lay outside the gene matches.

A few counts support this clone. This chain uses TRBV15 with TRBJ2-2; 7 nucleotides agree with TRBD2. Germline V gene sequence: CDR1 LNHNV, CDR2 YYDKDF (reference sequence). The CDR3 contains 13 residues. Trimming removed 8 bases from V and 2 bases from J; junction bases left unmatched: 2. CDR3 nucleotide sequence: TGTGCCACCGGGAGGGGAAACACCGGGGAGCTGTTTTTT. It yields the protein CATGRGNTGELFF.